This T cell receptor beta chain is from a study of neurological immune-mediated disorders. Study observations and caveats: The expanded clones of different subjects shared no CDR3 amino acid sequences (suggesting private repertoires in all groups). Phylogenetic grouping assigned the repertoires of 18 of 34 multiple sclerosis patients to a single cluster of related CDR3 sequences. This cluster may be a repertoire-level signature. The level of TCR clonal expansion was highest in patients with HTLV-1-associated myelopathy and lowest in multiple sclerosis, where it fell below the level seen in healthy controls.

The authors made cDNA by 5'RACE with 10-nucleotide random UMIs. TCRdb fed the 5' RACE reads into MiXCR, producing one record per CDR3 protein. The data contain more than 60,000 distinct CDR3 sequences, around 3.8% of them singletons. This clonotype came up a few times. The antigen remains unidentified. A much larger clone differs from this one at a single base, so this may be a read error. The germline gives CDR1 DFQATT, CDR2 SNEGSKA (reference sequence). The V and J ends lost 2 bases and 0 bases respectively, with 7 bases between them. The CDR3 length is 13 residues. The chain is built from TRBV20-1 and TRBJ1-1; the D is unclear. The receptor's source is a woman in her fifties or sixties with multiple sclerosis. Material for sequencing was PBMCs. In nucleotides, the CDR3 is TGCAGTGCTAGAAGGGAAATGAACACTGAAGCTTTCTTT. Its protein product is CSARREMNTEAFF.